The clone carrying this T cell receptor (beta chain) occurred once. This sample was included in a study of blood T cell repertoires in COVID-19. Study information: Spain, Italy and the United States supplied samples that represented acute and convalescent COVID-19. From T cells, B-cell-depleted T cells, or PBMCs came the material, which was cDNA or gDNA.

Original data processing: Nucleated cell number was recorded as an estimate derived from reference gene primer amplification. Method: immunoSEQ multiplex PCR; TCRdb's copy keeps in-frame clones and lacks some. The V and J calls and clone size were taken over from that table, and D and trimming were inferred from the DNA. The sample has a few hundred thousand clones; around 85% are singletons. Seattle participants joined during active infection and were tracked over time. Germline values: CDR1 MNHEY, CDR2 SMNVEV (reference sequence). V shed 8 bases and J shed 8 bases, with 19 bases lying between them. This CDR3 comprises 14 residues.

The chain recombines TRBV27 with TRBJ2-4; D possibly corresponds to TRBD1 (6 bases). The sample was peripheral blood. The receptor comes from a human donor with COVID-19, enrolled during active disease. The donor label of this sample is uncertain. In nucleotides, the CDR3 is TGTGCCAGCGGGACAAATTGGGGCTCGGACATTCAGTACTTC. It specifies CASGTNWGSDIQYF.